Listed below are T cell receptor beta chains from one sample, sequenced in a study of shared clonotypes between healthy human individuals. Using immunoSEQ multiplex PCR, the repertoire was profiled, and TCRdb retains in-frame clones only, with some absent. The table lists 2 million to 3 million clones, under 95% of them singletons, with 0.36% in the top ten. The sequencing input was naive CD4+ T cells from PBMCs. Receptor source: a man between 18 and 35 years old in good health. Some clones in this sample may be carry-over from other donors' samples. The CDR3 runs from the conserved cysteine through the conserved F or W. D genes are given only for firm matches. The size entry is marked missing in some rows and otherwise reads once, few, many or a size class.

CASSPGQGDEQYF	TGTGCCAGCAGTCCTGGACAGGGAGACGAGCAGTACTTC	TRBJ2-7	NA	TRBD1	TRBV28
CASSLEGTGNQPQHF	TGCGCCAGCAGCTTGGAAGGGACGGGCAATCAGCCCCAGCATTTT	TRBJ1-5	NA	NA	TRBV5-1
CASSLARGDQPQHF	TGTGCCAGCAGTTTAGCGAGGGGTGATCAGCCCCAGCATTTT	TRBJ1-5	NA	NA	TRBV28
CASSPSAGANTEAFF	TGCGCCAGCAGCCCATCGGCAGGCGCAAACACTGAAGCTTTCTTT	TRBJ1-1	NA	NA	TRBV4-3
CASSTAGDTQYF	TGTGCCAGCAGCACCGCAGGGGACACGCAGTATTTT	TRBJ2-3	NA	NA	TRBV5-5
CATSRSRTVVNEQFF	TGTGCCACCAGCAGATCCCGGACTGTGGTCAATGAGCAGTTCTTC	TRBJ2-1	NA	NA	TRBV15
CASSERQGDYEQYF	TGTGCCAGCAGTGAGCGACAGGGGGACTACGAGCAGTACTTC	TRBJ2-7	once	TRBD1	TRBV6-1
CASSLSRRDYNEQFF	TGTGCCAGCAGTTTATCGAGGCGGGACTACAATGAGCAGTTCTTC	TRBJ2-1	NA	NA	TRBV27
CASSSYSGRSTGELFF	TGTGCCAGCAGTTCCTATAGCGGGAGGAGTACCGGGGAGCTGTTTTTT	TRBJ2-2	once	TRBD2	TRBV6-5
CASSEGSSRYTF	TGTGCCAGCAGTGAAGGATCTAGCCGCTACACCTTC	TRBJ1-2	NA	NA	TRBV2
CASSLRSLAGVGEDTQYF	TGTGCCAGCAGTCTCCGTTCGCTAGCGGGAGTCGGGGAGGATACGCAGTATTTT	TRBJ2-3	NA	TRBD2	TRBV27
CASSGQKGTSGSYEQYF	TGTGCCAGCAGCGGACAGAAAGGGACTAGCGGGAGTTACGAGCAGTACTTC	TRBJ2-7	NA	TRBD2	TRBV28
CASSLVVSNYGYTF	TGTGCCAGCAGCTTAGTGGTATCGAACTATGGCTACACCTTC	TRBJ1-2	NA	NA	TRBV11-2
CASSLGVRQGGTDTQYF	TGTGCCAGCAGTTTAGGGGTCAGACAGGGGGGGACAGATACGCAGTATTTT	TRBJ2-3	NA	TRBD1	TRBV27
CASSRDTNYGYTF	TGTGCCAGTAGTAGGGACACTAACTATGGCTACACCTTC	TRBJ1-2	NA	NA	TRBV19
CAISDWEQQGEQYF	TGTGCCATCAGCGACTGGGAGCAGCAAGGCGAGCAGTACTTC	TRBJ2-7	NA	NA	TRBV10-3
CASSLGGSRDTQYF	TGTGCCAGCAGTTTGGGGGGCTCACGAGATACGCAGTATTTT	TRBJ2-3	NA	NA	TRBV28
CASSAQEEDTQYF	TGTGCCAGCAGCGCCCAGGAGGAAGATACGCAGTATTTT	TRBJ2-3	once	NA	TRBV9
CASSSTGGADQPQHF	TGCGCCAGCAGCTCGACGGGGGGGGCGGATCAGCCCCAGCATTTT	TRBJ1-5	NA	NA	TRBV5-1
CASSPGLLTPYGYTF	TGTGCCAGCTCACCTGGACTGTTGACTCCTTATGGCTACACCTTC	TRBJ1-2	NA	NA	TRBV18
CSVGDRASYEQYF	TGCAGCGTCGGTGACAGGGCATCCTACGAGCAGTACTTC	TRBJ2-7	NA	TRBD1	TRBV29-1
CASSMDYGYTF	TGTGCCAGTAGTATGGACTATGGCTACACCTTC	TRBJ1-2	NA	NA	TRBV19
CASSQERTSGRVWRSTDTQYF	TGCGCCAGCAGCCAAGAACGGACTAGCGGGAGGGTATGGAGAAGCACAGATACGCAGTATTTT	TRBJ2-3	NA	TRBD2	TRBV4-3
CASRFPGQNTGELFF	TGTGCCAGTAGATTTCCGGGACAGAACACCGGGGAGCTGTTTTTT	TRBJ2-2	NA	NA	TRBV19
CASSTPGQGGEQYF	TGTGCCAGCAGTACACCGGGACAGGGGGGCGAGCAGTACTTC	TRBJ2-7	NA	TRBD1	TRBV6-5
CASSPSGSYEQYF	TGCGCCAGCAGCCCTAGCGGGAGTTACGAGCAGTACTTC	TRBJ2-7	NA	TRBD2	TRBV5-1
CASSALIQPQHF	TGTGCCAGCAGTGCCCTAATTCAGCCCCAGCATTTT	TRBJ1-5	few	NA	TRBV28
CASSQSSNTEAFF	TGTGCCAGCTCACAATCGTCGAACACTGAAGCTTTCTTT	TRBJ1-1	NA	NA	TRBV18
CATGRLAGATGELFF	TGTGCCACCGGTCGGCTAGCGGGAGCGACCGGGGAGCTGTTTTTT	TRBJ2-2	NA	TRBD2	TRBV11-2
CASSRTTNNEQFF	TGTGCCAGCAGTCGAACTACTAACAATGAGCAGTTCTTC	TRBJ2-1	NA	NA	TRBV6-5
CASSTGTIGPQHF	TGTGCCAGTAGCACCGGGACAATCGGGCCCCAGCATTTT	TRBJ1-5	NA	NA	TRBV19
CASSHRDRGFEKLFF	TGTGCCAGTAGCCATCGGGACAGGGGTTTTGAAAAACTGTTTTTT	TRBJ1-4	NA	TRBD1	TRBV19
CAWRRGWETQYF	TGTGCCTGGAGACGGGGGTGGGAGACCCAGTACTTC	TRBJ2-5	NA	NA	TRBV30
CASRQSSNQPQHF	TGCGCCAGCAGGCAGAGTAGCAATCAGCCCCAGCATTTT	TRBJ1-5	NA	NA	TRBV5-1
CASKFKGSAREQYF	TGCGCCAGCAAGTTTAAGGGTTCTGCGCGGGAGCAGTACTTC	TRBJ2-7	NA	NA	TRBV10-1
CASSQDRQGKPSYNEQFF	TGCGCCAGCAGCCAAGATCGTCAGGGGAAACCCTCCTACAATGAGCAGTTCTTC	TRBJ2-1	NA	NA	TRBV4-1
CASSYEGYTEAFF	TGTGCCAGCAGTTACGAGGGGTACACTGAAGCTTTCTTT	TRBJ1-1	few	NA	TRBV6-5
CASSSVGTSGRGISYEQYF	TGTGCCAGCAGCTCCGTCGGGACTAGCGGGAGAGGGATTTCCTACGAGCAGTACTTC	TRBJ2-7	NA	TRBD2	TRBV11-2
CASSLRDPNPLTEAFF	TGTGCCAGCAGCTTACGGGACCCTAACCCTCTCACTGAAGCTTTCTTT	TRBJ1-1	NA	NA	TRBV7-8
CASSFSGSYGYTF	TGTGCCAGCAGCTTTTCAGGGAGCTATGGCTACACCTTC	TRBJ1-2	NA	NA	TRBV5-4
CASSFSGFNYGYTF	TGTGCCAGCAGTTTTTCCGGATTCAACTATGGCTACACCTTC	TRBJ1-2	NA	NA	TRBV27
CASSPGTPAETQYF	TGTGCCAGCTCCCCCGGGACGCCCGCAGAGACCCAGTACTTC	TRBJ2-5	NA	NA	TRBV18
CASSEGSPVYNEQFF	TGTGCCAGCAGCGAAGGGAGCCCCGTATACAATGAGCAGTTCTTC	TRBJ2-1	NA	NA	TRBV11-2
CASSQGQTGELFF	TGCGCCAGCAGCCAGGGACAAACCGGGGAGCTGTTTTTT	TRBJ2-2	NA	NA	TRBV5-1
CASSTGGTDTQYF	TGTGCCAGCAGTACCGGGGGCACAGATACGCAGTATTTT	TRBJ2-3	NA	NA	TRBV28
CASSLLAGASGEQFF	TGTGCCAGCAGCTTATTGGCGGGAGCTAGTGGTGAGCAGTTCTTC	TRBJ2-1	NA	TRBD2	TRBV7-3
CASSISGVGGWNQPQHF	TGTGCCAGTAGTATTAGTGGGGTCGGGGGATGGAATCAGCCCCAGCATTTT	TRBJ1-5	NA	NA	TRBV19
CASSLAGTAFF	TGTGCCAGCAGCTTAGCGGGTACGGCTTTCTTT	TRBJ1-1	NA	NA	TRBV11-1
CASSSPSLAGKYPSTDTQYF	TGTGCCAGCAGTTCCCCTAGCCTAGCGGGGAAATACCCTAGCACAGATACGCAGTATTTT	TRBJ2-3	once	TRBD2	TRBV27
CASSSLQGPNEKLFF	TGCGCCAGCAGCTCTTTACAGGGACCTAATGAAAAACTGTTTTTT	TRBJ1-4	NA	NA	TRBV5-1
CASSNLDTTYEQYF	TGTGCCAGCAGCAACTTGGACACAACCTACGAGCAGTACTTC	TRBJ2-7	NA	NA	TRBV6-1
CSVEGAGGELDTQYF	TGCAGCGTTGAAGGGGCGGGAGGGGAGCTAGATACGCAGTATTTT	TRBJ2-3	NA	TRBD2	TRBV29-1
CASSEWDRPYNSPLHF	TGTGCCAGCAGTGAATGGGACAGGCCGTATAATTCACCCCTCCACTTT	TRBJ1-6	once	TRBD1	TRBV2
CASSPRGDEQFF	TGTGCCAGCAGTCCCAGGGGCGATGAGCAGTTCTTC	TRBJ2-1	NA	NA	TRBV6-6
CAWSALAGVGNEQFF	TGTGCCTGGAGTGCTCTAGCGGGAGTCGGCAATGAGCAGTTCTTC	TRBJ2-1	NA	TRBD2	TRBV30
CASGLVPFAGRRKETQYF	TGTGCTAGTGGTTTGGTACCATTCGCGGGACGCAGAAAAGAGACCCAGTACTTC	TRBJ2-5	NA	NA	TRBV12-5